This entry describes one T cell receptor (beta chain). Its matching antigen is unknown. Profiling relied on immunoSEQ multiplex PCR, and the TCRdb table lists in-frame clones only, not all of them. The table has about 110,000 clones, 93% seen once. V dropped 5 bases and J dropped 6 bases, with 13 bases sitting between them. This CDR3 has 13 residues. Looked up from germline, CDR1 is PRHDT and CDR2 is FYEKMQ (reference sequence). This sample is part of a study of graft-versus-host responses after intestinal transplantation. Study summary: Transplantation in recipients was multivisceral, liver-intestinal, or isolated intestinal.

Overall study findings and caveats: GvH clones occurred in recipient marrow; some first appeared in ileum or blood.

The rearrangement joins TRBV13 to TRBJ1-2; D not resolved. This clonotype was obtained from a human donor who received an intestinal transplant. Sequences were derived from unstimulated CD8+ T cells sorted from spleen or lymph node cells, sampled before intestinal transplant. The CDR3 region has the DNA TGTGCCAGCAGCCCAATTTCGGCGGATGGCTACACCTTC. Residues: CASSPISADGYTF.